A single sample is the source of the 30 T cell receptor beta chains below, sequenced in a study of blood T cell repertoires in COVID-19. Profiling relied on immunoSEQ multiplex PCR, and the TCRdb table lists in-frame clones only, not all of them. The data hold approximately 300,000 clones, with roughly nine tenths observed a single time. Input material: peripheral blood. The receptors shown here come from a woman aged 45-59 years who had recovered from COVID-19.

The J gene is TRBJ1-1, the V gene TRBV11-2; D uncertain. The CDR3 covers 16 residues. The germline V and J ends were trimmed by 2 bases and 0 bases, with 13 bases remaining between them. CDR1 and CDR2 from the germline V gene are SGHAT and FQNNGV. The CDR3 protein is CASSLSLLSMNTEAFF. In nucleotides, the CDR3 is TGTGCCAGCAGCTTATCTCTCCTTAGTATGAACACTGAAGCTTTCTTT.

CDR3 sequence (DNA): TGTGCCAGCAGCGCAAGACAGGGTAACGTAGATGGCTACACCTTC. Protein sequence: CASSARQGNVDGYTF. The chain has TRBV9 and TRBJ1-2; 7 nucleotides agree with TRBD1. Germline V gene lookup returns CDR1 SGDLS and CDR2 YYNGEE. This CDR3 spans 15 amino acids. Unmatched junction bases numbered 11, after V lost 3 bases and J lost 6 bases. The whole variable domain, remainder taken from reference TRBV9 and TRBJ1-2, is DSGVTQTPKHLITATGQRVTLRCSPRSGDLSVYWYQQSLDQGLQFLIQYYNGEERAKGNILERFSAQQFPDLHSELNLSSLELGDSALYFCASSARQGNVDGYTFGSGTRLTVV.

The chain combines TRBV5-1 with TRBJ2-7; 11 bases map to TRBD2. The CDR3 spans 15 residues. V dropped 4 bases and J dropped 6; count of bases not matched to a gene: 9. CDR1 and CDR2 (germline): SGHRS, YFSETQ. CDR3 sequence reads: CASSQEGLAGGEQYF. DNA for the CDR3: TGCGCCAGCAGCCAGGAGGGGCTAGCGGGGGGCGAGCAGTACTTC.

The chain joins TRBV4-3 to TRBJ1-4, with D possibly TRBD1 on 5 matching bases. In germline, CDR1 is LGHNA, CDR2 YSLEER. This CDR3 has 17 amino acids. V dropped 3 bases and J dropped 0 bases, with 14 bases sitting between them. CDR3 sequence: CASSQITGFATNEKLFF. The CDR3, as DNA: TGCGCCAGCAGCCAGATAACAGGATTTGCAACTAATGAAAAACTGTTTTTT.

This clone has only a few counts. The genes are TRBV2 and TRBJ2-1, with D possibly matching TRBD2 (7 bases). The CDR3 is 18 residues long. In germline, CDR1 is SNHLY, CDR2 FYNNEI. V dropped 7 bases and J dropped 5 bases, with 27 bases sitting between them. The CDR3 DNA is TGTGCCAGCACGAATGGGCGCGGGAGCGCAGGGGAAAACAATGAGCAGTTCTTC. Translation: CASTNGRGSAGENNEQFF.

This chain joins TRBV30 and TRBJ1-2; TRBD1 aligns across 8 bases. The CDR3 has 14 amino acids. CDR1 is GTSNPN and CDR2 is SVGIG in the germline V gene (reference sequence). Unmatched junction bases numbered 10, after V lost 2 bases and J lost 8 bases. CDR3 region: CAWSWFDRGSGYTF. CDR3 DNA sequence: TGTGCCTGGAGTTGGTTCGACAGGGGAAGCGGCTACACCTTC. Complete variable domain (other parts from reference TRBV30 and TRBJ1-2): SQTIHQWPATLVQPVGSPLSLECTVEGTSNPNLYWYRQAAGRGLQLLFYSVGIGQISSEVPQNLSASRPQDRQFILSSKKLLLSDSGFYLCAWSWFDRGSGYTFGSGTRLTVV.

The chain carries TRBV5-1 and TRBJ2-7; D might be TRBD1 (6 bases). Germline V gene lookup returns CDR1 SGHRS and CDR2 YFSETQ. This CDR3 is built from 14 residues. V lost 3 bases and J 6 bases, leaving 16 bases between the germline ends. CDR3 sequence reads: CASSSGDTVVEQYF. The CDR3 coding sequence is TGCGCCAGCAGCTCCGGGGACACCGTAGTCGAGCAGTACTTC. Combining the CDR3 with reference TRBV5-1 and TRBJ2-7 gives the whole variable domain KAGVTQTPRYLIKTRGQQVTLSCSPISGHRSVSWYQQTPGQGLQFLFEYFSETQRNKGNFPGRFSGRQFSNSRSEMNVSTLELGDSALYLCASSSGDTVVEQYFGPGTRLTVT.

V is TRBV30 and J is TRBJ1-1; D ambiguous. The V end was cut by 0 bases, the J end by 0 bases, with 11 bases between. This CDR3 spans 15 amino acids. CDR1 and CDR2 (germline): GTSNPN, SVGIG (reference sequence). CDR3 DNA sequence: TGTGCCTGGAGTGTGTCTAACAGAATGAACACTGAAGCTTTCTTT. Its protein product is CAWSVSNRMNTEAFF.

V is TRBV19 and J is TRBJ2-2, with 7 bases aligning to TRBD1. From germline, CDR1 is LNHDA and CDR2 SQIVND (reference sequence). CDR3 length: 17 amino acids. V lost 4 bases and J lost 7; bases outside the gene matches: 15. The CDR3 DNA sequence: TGTGCCAGTAGTACCCATAACAGGGGAACGGCCAGCGGGGAGCTGTTTTTT. This encodes CASSTHNRGTASGELFF.

This chain joins TRBV27 and TRBJ1-1; the D gene is possibly TRBD1 (5 bases). V was trimmed by 5 bases and J by 1 base, leaving 11 bases between them. The CDR3 covers 14 residues. Germline values: CDR1 MNHEY, CDR2 SMNVEV (reference sequence). CDR3 in DNA: TGTGCCAGCAGTCCTCGGAGGGGGAACACTGAAGCTTTCTTT. It yields the protein CASSPRRGNTEAFF.

The chain links TRBV12-5 to TRBJ2-7; no clear D. This CDR3 has 16 amino acids. Trimming removed 0 bases from V and 0 bases from J, with 12 bases in between. Germline CDR1 and CDR2: LGHNT and FRNRAP. This CDR3 reads CASGLVRNAVSYEQYF. In nucleotides, the CDR3 is TGTGCTAGTGGTTTGGTACGCAACGCAGTCTCCTACGAGCAGTACTTC.

This clone was found once. The chain employs TRBV18 and TRBJ2-5, with D possibly being TRBD1 (5 bases). V lost 1 base to trimming and J lost 2 bases, with 8 bases between them. In germline, CDR1 is KGHSH, CDR2 LQKENI. The CDR3 has 14 residues. The CDR3 nucleotides are TGTGCCAGCTCACCACTCCCAGGGCAAGAGACCCAGTACTTC. This translates into CASSPLPGQETQYF. Variable domain in full (rest from reference TRBV18 and TRBJ2-5): NAGVMQNPRHLVRRRGQEARLRCSPMKGHSHVYWYRQLPEEGLKFMVYLQKENIIDESGMPKERFSAEFPKEGPSILRIQQVVRGDSAAYFCASSPLPGQETQYFGPGTRLLVL.

The chain is built from TRBV5-6 and TRBJ2-2; tentative D call: TRBD1 (6 bases). The CDR3 consists of 13 residues. CDR1 is SGHDT, CDR2 YYEEEE, per germline. Trimming pared 6 bases from V and 5 bases from J, leaving 11 bases between. The CDR3 is CASIRRGTGELFF. The DNA for the CDR3 is TGTGCCAGCATCAGAAGGGGGACCGGGGAGCTGTTTTTT.

The chain recombines TRBV6-2 or TRBV6-3 with TRBJ1-5; 7 bases are shared with TRBD1. This CDR3 has 17 amino acids. Per germline, CDR1 MNHEY and CDR2 SVGEGT. The junction had 9 bases not matched to a gene; V was cut back by 4 bases and J by 0 bases. The CDR3 here is CASSSYTGQSSNQPQHF. The CDR3 coding sequence is TGTGCCAGCAGTTCCTATACGGGACAGAGTAGCAATCAGCCCCAGCATTTT.

The chain has TRBV3-1 (or the pseudogene TRBV3-2) and TRBJ2-1, with TRBD2 identical over 11 bases. The germline CDR1 and CDR2 sequences are LGHDT and YNNKEL (reference sequence). J was trimmed by 4 bases and V by 1 base; bases with no gene match: 3. The CDR3 totals 16 residues. CDR3 coding DNA: TGTGCCAGCAGCCAAGCCACTAGCGGGGGATACAATGAGCAGTTCTTC. Translating gives CASSQATSGGYNEQFF.

The V gene is TRBV5-4, the J gene TRBJ1-2; the D gene is possibly TRBD1 (6 bases). The CDR3 runs to 13 residues. Germline-derived CDR1 and CDR2 are SGHNT and YYREEE (reference sequence). Trimming pared 2 bases from V and 8 bases from J, leaving 13 bases between. Written as DNA, the CDR3 is TGTGCCAGCAGCTTTCAGGCAGGGGAAGGCTACACCTTC. Translating it yields CASSFQAGEGYTF.

The V and J genes are TRBV5-6 and TRBJ1-1; D possibly corresponds to TRBD1 (6 bases). The germline CDR1 and CDR2 sequences are SGHDT and YYEEEE. V gave up 4 bases and J gave up 1 base, with 11 bases separating them. This CDR3 comprises 14 residues. CDR3 region: CASSRDRRNTEAFF. The CDR3 nucleotides are TGTGCCAGCAGCCGAGACAGGAGGAACACTGAAGCTTTCTTT.

This chain links TRBV6-9 with TRBJ1-4, with TRBD1 matching over 7 bases. The trim removed 5 bases at V and 8 bases at J, leaving 14 bases unmatched. The CDR3 length is 16 residues. Germline CDR1 reads MNHGY; CDR2 reads SVAAGI. The CDR3 reads CASSRKPGQSREKLFF. CDR3 coding DNA: TGTGCCAGCAGTCGTAAACCGGGACAGAGTAGAGAAAAACTGTTTTTT.

In its sample, this clone was seen a few times. The chain joins TRBV4-3 to TRBJ2-1; 10 positions agree with TRBD2. The germline V gene has CDR1 LGHNA and CDR2 YSLEER. J lost 2 bases, V lost 0 bases, and 1 base had no gene match. The CDR3 extends over 16 amino acids. CDR3 loop: CASSQEAGGPYNEQFF. CDR3 in DNA: TGCGCCAGCAGCCAAGAAGCGGGGGGGCCCTACAATGAGCAGTTCTTC.

This chain uses TRBV12-2 with TRBJ2-3; whether TRBD2, the table's D call, matches the DNA was not checked. TRBV12-2 is an annotated pseudogene. The CDR3 covers 19 residues. In DNA form, the CDR3 reads TGTGCAAGTCGCTTCGGGACTAGCGGGAGGGCCTGTCCCCCAGATACGCAGTATTTT. As protein: CASRFGTSGRACPPDTQYF.

The CDR3 nucleotides read TGCGCCAGCAGCTGGGCAGGGGGGACCGGGGAGCTGTTTTTT. Translation gives CASSWAGGTGELFF. The chain employs TRBV5-1 and TRBJ2-2; D may be TRBD1 (7 bases). The CDR3 totals 14 residues. V lost 3 bases and J 5 bases, leaving 11 bases between the germline ends. Germline CDR1 is SGHRS and CDR2 is YFSETQ.

This rearrangement joins TRBV27 to TRBJ2-5, with 7 bases aligning to TRBD1. CDR1 and CDR2 (germline): MNHEY, SMNVEV (reference sequence). Trimming cost V 2 bases and J 4 bases; bases outside gene matches: 7. The CDR3 runs 15 residues. In DNA form, the CDR3 reads TGTGCCAGCAGTTTACTCGGGGCAGGGGGAGAGACCCAGTACTTC. The encoded protein is CASSLLGAGGETQYF.

The rearrangement links TRBV5-1 to TRBJ1-2; 7 bases agree with TRBD1. Germline V gene data show CDR1 as SGHRS and CDR2 as YFSETQ. CDR3 length equals 17 residues. J was trimmed by 0 bases and V by 3 bases; bases with no gene match: 11. DNA for the CDR3: TGCGCCAGCAGCTCCAACCCGAACAGGGGAGCTAACTATGGCTACACCTTC. Residues: CASSSNPNRGANYGYTF.

The chain employs TRBV12-5 and TRBJ1-5, with D perhaps matching TRBD1 (6 bases). Germline CDR1 and CDR2: LGHNT and FRNRAP. The CDR3 is made up of 19 amino acids. Trimming cost V 0 bases and J 3 bases, with 21 bases left between them. CDR3 in amino acids: CASGLVPGERVPSNQPQHF. CDR3 DNA sequence: TGTGCTAGTGGTTTGGTACCAGGGGAAAGGGTCCCTTCCAATCAGCCCCAGCATTTT.

The chain employs TRBV5-1 and TRBJ2-7, with 11 nucleotides matching TRBD2. This CDR3 spans 15 amino acids. Trimming took 2 bases from V and 0 from J; bases not matched to a gene: 1. CDR1 is SGHRS and CDR2 is YFSETQ in the germline V gene. The CDR3 nucleotides are TGCGCCAGCAGCTTACTAGCGGGGGCCTCCTACGAGCAGTACTTC. Protein sequence: CASSLLAGASYEQYF.

The V gene is TRBV3-1 (or the pseudogene TRBV3-2), the J gene TRBJ1-1; D may be TRBD1 (6 bases). The V gene lost 4 bases and the J gene lost 2 bases, with 8 bases spanning the gap. This CDR3 comprises 13 residues. Germline values: CDR1 LGHDT, CDR2 YNNKEL (reference sequence). The CDR3 here is CASSPGVNTEAFF. CDR3 nucleotides: TGTGCCAGCAGCCCAGGGGTTAACACTGAAGCTTTCTTT.

The rearrangement links TRBV30 to TRBJ2-7, with 7 bases that match TRBD2. CDR3 length: 22 residues. CDR1 and CDR2 (germline): GTSNPN, SVGIG (reference sequence). V shed 3 bases and J 4 bases; nucleotides not matched to a gene: 33. CDR3 in amino acids: CAWSSWAPFEGGLTRAIYEQYF. CDR3 bases: TGTGCCTGGAGCTCTTGGGCTCCTTTTGAGGGAGGGCTCACAAGGGCGATTTACGAGCAGTACTTC.

This clone came up once. This chain connects TRBV6-6 to TRBJ2-5; 7 bases match TRBD1. Germline lookup yields CDR1 MNHNY and CDR2 SVGAGI (reference sequence). Trimming removed 6 bases from V and 1 base from J; junction bases left unmatched: 2. The CDR3 is 13 amino acids. The CDR3, as DNA: TGTGCCAGCAGGGGGACAGCCCAAGAGACCCAGTACTTC. This gives the protein CASRGTAQETQYF.

The chain employs TRBV30 and TRBJ2-7; a possible D gene is TRBD1 (5 bases). The CDR3 has 14 amino acids. V was pared by 2 bases and J by 1 base, with 12 bases between. CDR1 and CDR2 (germline): GTSNPN, SVGIG (reference sequence). CDR3 DNA: TGTGCCTGGAGTAGGTACCCAGGGTCCTACGAGCAGTACTTC. Residues: CAWSRYPGSYEQYF.

The gene calls are TRBV5-8 and TRBJ1-4; 7 bases align to TRBD1. V was clipped by 4 bases and J by 7 bases; unmatched bases: 16. This CDR3 is built from 17 residues. The V gene's germline CDR1 is SGHTS and CDR2 YDEGEE. CDR3 nucleotide sequence: TGTGCCAGCAGCACACTTCAGGGTACAGGGGAATTTGAAAAACTGTTTTTT. Its protein product is CASSTLQGTGEFEKLFF.